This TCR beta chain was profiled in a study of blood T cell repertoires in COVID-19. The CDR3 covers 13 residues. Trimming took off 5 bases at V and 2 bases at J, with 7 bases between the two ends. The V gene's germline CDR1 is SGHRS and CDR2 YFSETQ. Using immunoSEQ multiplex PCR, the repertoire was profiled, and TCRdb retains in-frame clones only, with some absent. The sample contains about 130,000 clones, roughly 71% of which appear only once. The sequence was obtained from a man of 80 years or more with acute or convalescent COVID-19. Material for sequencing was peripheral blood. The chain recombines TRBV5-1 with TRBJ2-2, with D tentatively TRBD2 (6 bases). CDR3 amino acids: CASRAGNTGELFF. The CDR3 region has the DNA TGCGCCAGCAGGGCGGGAAACACCGGGGAGCTGTTTTTT.